This T cell receptor beta chain stems from a study of T cell responses to AZD1222 COVID-19 vaccine. Broader study findings: Spike-specific TCRs gained breadth and depth after people received two AZD1222 doses. Clonal diversity was possibly underestimated, and the donors were mostly white British, with more females.

Per the germline V gene, CDR1 is LNHNV and CDR2 is YYDKDF (reference sequence). V lost 5 bases, J lost 3 bases, and 8 bases lay in between. CDR3 length: 13 amino acids. In regard to this clone: Its specificity is unknown.

Some clones are missing from TCRdb's copy, which holds only in-frame ones; the method was immunoSEQ multiplex PCR. Seen here are about 100,000 clones, around 90% observed once, and the top ten hold roughly 1.8%. The V and J genes are TRBV15 and TRBJ1-5, with D hard to call. The sequence was obtained from an adult in good health. Here the sequenced sample was peripheral blood, taken on day 0 of AZD1222 vaccination. The CDR3 here is CATSSFFNQPQHF. As DNA, the CDR3 is TGTGCCACCAGCTCGTTTTTCAATCAGCCCCAGCATTTT.